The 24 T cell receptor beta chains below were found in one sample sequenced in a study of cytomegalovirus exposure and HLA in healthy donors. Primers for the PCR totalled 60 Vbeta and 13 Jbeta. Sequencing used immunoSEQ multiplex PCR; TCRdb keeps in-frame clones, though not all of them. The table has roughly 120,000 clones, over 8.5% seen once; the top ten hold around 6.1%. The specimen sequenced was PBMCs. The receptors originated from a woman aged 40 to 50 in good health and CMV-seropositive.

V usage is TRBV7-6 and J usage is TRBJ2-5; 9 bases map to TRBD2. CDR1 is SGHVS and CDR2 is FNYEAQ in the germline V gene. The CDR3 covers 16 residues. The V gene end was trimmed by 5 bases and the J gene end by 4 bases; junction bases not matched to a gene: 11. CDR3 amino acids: CASSPFQAGGAETQYF. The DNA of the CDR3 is TGTGCCAGCAGCCCCTTCCAGGCGGGGGGGGCAGAGACCCAGTACTTC.

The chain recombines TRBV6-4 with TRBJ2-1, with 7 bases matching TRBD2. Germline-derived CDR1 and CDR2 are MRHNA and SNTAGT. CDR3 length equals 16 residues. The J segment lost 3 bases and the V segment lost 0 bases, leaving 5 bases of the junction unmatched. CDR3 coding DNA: TGTGCCAGCAGTGACTCGGGGAAGCGGGGCTACAATGAGCAGTTCTTC. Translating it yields CASSDSGKRGYNEQFF.

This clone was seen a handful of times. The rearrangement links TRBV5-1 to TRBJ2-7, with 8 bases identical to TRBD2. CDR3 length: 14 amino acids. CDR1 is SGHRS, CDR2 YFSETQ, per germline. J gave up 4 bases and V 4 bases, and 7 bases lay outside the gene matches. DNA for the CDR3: TGCGCCAGCAGCATGCCCGGGGGGGAATACGAGCAGTACTTC. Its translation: CASSMPGGEYEQYF.

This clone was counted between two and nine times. CDR3 sequence reads: CSVEDLAAGRAFF. Here the CDR3 DNA reads TGCAGCGTTGAAGATCTTGCGGCAGGGCGAGCTTTCTTT. V gene TRBV29-1 combines with J gene TRBJ1-1; a possible D gene is TRBD1 (5 bases). CDR3 length: 13 residues. Trimming shortened V by 0 bases and J by 10 bases, and 15 bases separated the two germline ends. Germline assignment: CDR1 SQVTM and CDR2 ANQGSEA.

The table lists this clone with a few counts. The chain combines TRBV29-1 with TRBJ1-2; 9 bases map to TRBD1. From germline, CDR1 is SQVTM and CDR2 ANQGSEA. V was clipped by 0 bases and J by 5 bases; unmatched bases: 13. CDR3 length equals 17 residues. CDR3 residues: CSVEDPRVQGARYGYTF. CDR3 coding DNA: TGCAGCGTTGAAGATCCGCGGGTACAGGGGGCGAGGTATGGCTACACCTTC.

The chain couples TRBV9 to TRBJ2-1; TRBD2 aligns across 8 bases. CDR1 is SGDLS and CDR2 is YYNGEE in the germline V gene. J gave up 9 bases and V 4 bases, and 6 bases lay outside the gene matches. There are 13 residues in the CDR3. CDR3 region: CASSFGLAGEQFF. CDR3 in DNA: TGTGCCAGCAGCTTCGGACTAGCAGGTGAGCAGTTCTTC.

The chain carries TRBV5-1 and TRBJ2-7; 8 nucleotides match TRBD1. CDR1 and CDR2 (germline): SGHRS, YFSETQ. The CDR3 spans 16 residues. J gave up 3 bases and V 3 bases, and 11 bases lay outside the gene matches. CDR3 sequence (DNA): TGCGCCAGCAGCTCTAAACAGGGGACAGGCAGCTACGAGCAGTACTTC. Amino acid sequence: CASSSKQGTGSYEQYF.

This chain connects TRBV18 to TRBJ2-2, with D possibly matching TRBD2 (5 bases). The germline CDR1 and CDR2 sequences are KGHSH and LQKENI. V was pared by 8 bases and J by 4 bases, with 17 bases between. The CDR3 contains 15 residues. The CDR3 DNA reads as TGTGCCAGCCCACGGTCCGGGGTCGGCACCGGGGAGCTGTTTTTT. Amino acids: CASPRSGVGTGELFF.

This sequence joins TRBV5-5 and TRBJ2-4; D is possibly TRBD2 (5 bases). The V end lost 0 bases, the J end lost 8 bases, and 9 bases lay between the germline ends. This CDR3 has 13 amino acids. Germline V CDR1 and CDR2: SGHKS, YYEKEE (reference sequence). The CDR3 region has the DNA TGTGCCAGCAGCTTGGCGCTAGCAGACATTCAGTACTTC. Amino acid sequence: CASSLALADIQYF.

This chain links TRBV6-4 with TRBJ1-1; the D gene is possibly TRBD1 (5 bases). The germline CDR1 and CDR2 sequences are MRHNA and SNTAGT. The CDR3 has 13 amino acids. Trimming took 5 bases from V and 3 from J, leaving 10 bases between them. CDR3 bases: TGTGCCAGCAGTTTCAGGGTAGACACTGAAGCTTTCTTT. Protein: CASSFRVDTEAFF.

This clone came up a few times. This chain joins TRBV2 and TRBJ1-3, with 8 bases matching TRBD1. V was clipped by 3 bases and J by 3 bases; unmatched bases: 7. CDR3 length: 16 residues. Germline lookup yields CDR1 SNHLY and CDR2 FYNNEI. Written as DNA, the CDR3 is TGTGCCAGCAGTGAGGACAGGGCGTATAGTGGAAACACCATATATTTT. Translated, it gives CASSEDRAYSGNTIYF.

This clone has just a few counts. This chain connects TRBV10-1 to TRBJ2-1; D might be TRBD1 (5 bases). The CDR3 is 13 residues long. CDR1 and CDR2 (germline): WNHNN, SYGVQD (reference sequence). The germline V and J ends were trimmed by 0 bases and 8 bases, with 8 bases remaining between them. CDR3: CASSESRGYEQFF. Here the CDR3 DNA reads TGCGCCAGCAGTGAGTCAAGGGGCTATGAGCAGTTCTTC.

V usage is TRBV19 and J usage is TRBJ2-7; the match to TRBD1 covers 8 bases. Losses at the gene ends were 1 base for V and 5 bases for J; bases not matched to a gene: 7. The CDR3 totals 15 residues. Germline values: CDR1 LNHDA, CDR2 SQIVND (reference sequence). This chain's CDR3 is CASSIVGRGLHEQYF. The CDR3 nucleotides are TGTGCCAGTAGTATAGTTGGCAGGGGGCTACACGAGCAGTACTTC.

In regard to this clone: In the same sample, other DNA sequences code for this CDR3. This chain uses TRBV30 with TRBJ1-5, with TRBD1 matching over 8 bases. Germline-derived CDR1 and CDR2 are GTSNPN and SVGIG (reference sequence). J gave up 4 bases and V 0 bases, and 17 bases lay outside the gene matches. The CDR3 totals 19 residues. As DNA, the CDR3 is TGTGCCTGGAGTGTACCCCCCAGGGCAGGGGGCATGGGTAATCAGCCCCAGCATTTT. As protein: CAWSVPPRAGGMGNQPQHF.

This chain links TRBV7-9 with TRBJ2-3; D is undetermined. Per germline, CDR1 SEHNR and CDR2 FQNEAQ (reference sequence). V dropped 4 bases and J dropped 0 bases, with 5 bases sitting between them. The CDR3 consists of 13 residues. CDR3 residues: CASSYTSTDTQYF. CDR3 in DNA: TGTGCCAGCAGCTATACTAGCACAGATACGCAGTATTTT.

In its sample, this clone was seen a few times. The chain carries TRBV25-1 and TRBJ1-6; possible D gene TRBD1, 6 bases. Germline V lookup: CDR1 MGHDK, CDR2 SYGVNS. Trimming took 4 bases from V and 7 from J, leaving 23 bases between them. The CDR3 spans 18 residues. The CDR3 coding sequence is TGTGCCAGCAGTGGAAGGGGACAAGGGGTTTATGGCAATTCACCCCTCCACTTT. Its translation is CASSGRGQGVYGNSPLHF.

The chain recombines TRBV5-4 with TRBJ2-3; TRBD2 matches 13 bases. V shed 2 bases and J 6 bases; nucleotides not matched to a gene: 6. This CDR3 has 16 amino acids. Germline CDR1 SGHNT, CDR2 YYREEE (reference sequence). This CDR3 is CASSLKTSGGSDTQYF. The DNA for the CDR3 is TGTGCCAGCAGCTTAAAGACTAGCGGGGGGTCGGATACGCAGTATTTT.

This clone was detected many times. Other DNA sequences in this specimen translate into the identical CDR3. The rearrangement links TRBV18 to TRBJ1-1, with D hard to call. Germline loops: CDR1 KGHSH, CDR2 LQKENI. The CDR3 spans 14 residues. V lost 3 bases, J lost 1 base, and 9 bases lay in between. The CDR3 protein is CASSPQSRNTEAFF. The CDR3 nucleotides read TGTGCCAGCTCACCCCAATCGAGGAACACTGAAGCTTTCTTT.

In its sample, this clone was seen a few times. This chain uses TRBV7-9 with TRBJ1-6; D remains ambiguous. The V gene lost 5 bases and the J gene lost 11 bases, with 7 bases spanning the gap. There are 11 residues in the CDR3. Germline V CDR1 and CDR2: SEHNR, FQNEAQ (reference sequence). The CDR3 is CASSDRAPLHF. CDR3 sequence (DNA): TGTGCCAGCAGCGATCGCGCACCCCTCCACTTT.

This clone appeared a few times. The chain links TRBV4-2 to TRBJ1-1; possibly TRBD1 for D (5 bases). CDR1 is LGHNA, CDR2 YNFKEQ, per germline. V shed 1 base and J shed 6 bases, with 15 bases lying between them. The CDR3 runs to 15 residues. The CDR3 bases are TGTGCCAGCAGCCAAGCCCGGGACTTCAACGCTGAAGCTTTCTTT. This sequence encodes CASSQARDFNAEAFF.

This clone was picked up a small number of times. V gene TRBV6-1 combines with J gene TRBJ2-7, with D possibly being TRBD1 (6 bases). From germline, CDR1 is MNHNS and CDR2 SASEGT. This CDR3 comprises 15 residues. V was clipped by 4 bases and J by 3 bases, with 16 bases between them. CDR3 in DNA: TGTGCCAGCAGTGGGGGAAGGGGGTCGTACTACGAGCAGTACTTC. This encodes CASSGGRGSYYEQYF.

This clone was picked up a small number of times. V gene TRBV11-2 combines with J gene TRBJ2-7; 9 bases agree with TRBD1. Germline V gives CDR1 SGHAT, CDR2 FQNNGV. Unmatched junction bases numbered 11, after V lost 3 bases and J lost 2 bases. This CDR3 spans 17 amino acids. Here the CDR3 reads CASSFPRTGQGTYEQYF. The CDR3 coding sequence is TGTGCCAGCAGCTTTCCTCGCACCGGACAGGGGACCTACGAGCAGTACTTC.

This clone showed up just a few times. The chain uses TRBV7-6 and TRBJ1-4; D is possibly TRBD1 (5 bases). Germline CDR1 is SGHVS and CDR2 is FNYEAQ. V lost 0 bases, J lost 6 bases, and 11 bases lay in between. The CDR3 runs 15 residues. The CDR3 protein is CASSLAGGLDEKLFF. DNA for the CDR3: TGTGCCAGCAGCTTAGCGGGGGGATTGGATGAAAAACTGTTTTTT.

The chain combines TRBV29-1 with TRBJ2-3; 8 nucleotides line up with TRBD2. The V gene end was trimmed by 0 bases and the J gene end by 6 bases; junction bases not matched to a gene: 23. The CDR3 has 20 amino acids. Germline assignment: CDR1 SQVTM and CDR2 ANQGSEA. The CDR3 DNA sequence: TGCAGCGTTGAAGATCGATTTTATTTGGAAGCGGGGGCCCGCCCGGATACGCAGTATTTT. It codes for CSVEDRFYLEAGARPDTQYF.